Listed here is a single TCR beta chain. The target antigen is unknown. This record belongs to a study of CD8+CD57+ T cells in acquired aplastic anemia. Across the study: An average of 3.2 ug of DNA was obtained from sorted CD4+ and CD8+ cells.

Trimming stripped 0 bases from V and 6 bases from J, with 12 bases between. Germline CDR1 and CDR2: LNHNV and YYDKDF (reference sequence). The CDR3 has 15 residues. The study, taken as a whole, reports: Overlapping CD8+ CDR3 repertoires of patients and controls contained roughly 29 shared sequences.

Genomic DNA, serving as template, underwent TCR beta VDJ and CDR3 profiling. One entry per CDR3 protein results from TCRdb running MiXCR on the reads. This sample has about 160,000 distinct CDR3 sequences, with about two thirds found just once. The patients chosen for sequencing had shown expansion of CD8+CD57+ cells (detected by flow cytometry). The sequence was obtained from a human donor with aplastic anemia. The sample comprised sorted CD4+, CD8+, or CD8+CD57+ T cells (not recorded which) from PBMCs. The genes are TRBV15 and TRBJ1-5; tentatively, D is TRBD1 (5 bases). CDR3 sequence: CATSRDLGPFQPQHF. In nucleotides, the CDR3 is TGTGCCACCAGCAGAGATTTGGGGCCTTTTCAGCCCCAGCATTTT.